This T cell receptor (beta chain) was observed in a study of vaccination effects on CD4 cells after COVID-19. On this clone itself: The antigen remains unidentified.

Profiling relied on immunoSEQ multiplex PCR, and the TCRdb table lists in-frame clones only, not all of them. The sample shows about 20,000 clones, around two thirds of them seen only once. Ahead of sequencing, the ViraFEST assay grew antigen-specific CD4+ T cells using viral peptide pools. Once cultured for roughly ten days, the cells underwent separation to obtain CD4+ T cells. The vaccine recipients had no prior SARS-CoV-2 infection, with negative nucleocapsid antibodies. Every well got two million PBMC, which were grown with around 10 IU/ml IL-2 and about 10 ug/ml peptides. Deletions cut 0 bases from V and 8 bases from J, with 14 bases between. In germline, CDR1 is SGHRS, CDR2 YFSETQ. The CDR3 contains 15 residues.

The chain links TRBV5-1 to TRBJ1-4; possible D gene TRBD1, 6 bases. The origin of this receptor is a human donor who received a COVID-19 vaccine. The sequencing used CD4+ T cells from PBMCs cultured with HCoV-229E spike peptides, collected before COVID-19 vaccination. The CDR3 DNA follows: TGCGCCAGCAGCTTGGCCGCAGGGGAAGGGGAAAAACTGTTTTTT. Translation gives CASSLAAGEGEKLFF.